This T cell receptor beta chain originates from a study of blood T cell repertoires in COVID-19. The authors' processing: Nucleated cell counts were estimated from reference gene primer amplification. Profiling relied on immunoSEQ multiplex PCR, and the TCRdb table lists in-frame clones only, not all of them. V and J calls and clone size are copied from that table; D and trimming were computed from the DNA. The top ten clones hold around 3% of a sample with about 270,000 clones, less than 90% of them seen once. The CDR3 is made up of 16 amino acids. The V end lost 3 bases, the J end lost 2 bases, and 14 bases lay between the germline ends. Germline values: CDR1 MDHEN, CDR2 SYDVKM. Enrolled through a virtual design, the participants were between about 18 and 100 years of age and came from 24 US areas. Cohort placement rested on clinical history that participants reported themselves.

The chain links TRBV28 to TRBJ1-5; D is perhaps TRBD1 (6 bases). The sequencing input was PBMCs or T cells enriched from blood (not recorded which). This TCR came from a woman aged 50 to 60 who had recovered from COVID-19. CDR3 nucleotides: TGTGCCAGCAGTTTCATCGCCAGGGGTGGCAATCAGCCCCAGCATTTT. It specifies CASSFIARGGNQPQHF.